This T cell receptor (beta chain) was recorded in a study of PD-1 blockade in mismatch repair-deficient tumors. Study summary: Patients had approximately 11 mismatch repair-deficient cancer types and were previously treated and progressing. Study outcomes and limitations: Tumor-resident clones, often undetectable pretreatment in blood, expanded then contracted after pembrolizumab.

The ends were cut back, 4 bases at V and 0 bases at J, with 10 bases in the middle. Germline CDR1 and CDR2: LGHNA and YSLEER. CDR3 length equals 15 residues. Assay: immunoSEQ multiplex PCR; the TCRdb copy retains only in-frame clones and omits some. The sample lists some 100,000 clones, 70% to 85% occurring once. Regarding this clone: Its matching antigen is unknown.

A few pembrolizumab responders had their TCRs sequenced. The material sequenced was peripheral blood, taken roughly 36 weeks after starting pembrolizumab. V is TRBV4-3 and J is TRBJ2-1; possibly TRBD2 for D (5 bases). The sequence was obtained from an adult with mismatch repair-deficient cancer. The CDR3 sequence is CASSPSGGSYNEQFF. CDR3 bases: TGCGCCAGCAGCCCCAGCGGAGGCTCCTACAATGAGCAGTTCTTC.